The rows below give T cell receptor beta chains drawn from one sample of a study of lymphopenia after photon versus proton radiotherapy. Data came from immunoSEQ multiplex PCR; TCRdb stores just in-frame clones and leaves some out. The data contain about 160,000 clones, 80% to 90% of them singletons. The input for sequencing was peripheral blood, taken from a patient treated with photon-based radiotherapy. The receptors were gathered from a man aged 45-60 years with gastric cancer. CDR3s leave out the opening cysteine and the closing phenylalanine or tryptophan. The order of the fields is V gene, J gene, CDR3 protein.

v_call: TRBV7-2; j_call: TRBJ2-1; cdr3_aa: ASSFRESSYNEQF
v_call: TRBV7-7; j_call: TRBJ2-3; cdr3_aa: ASSPSTGTTARDTQY
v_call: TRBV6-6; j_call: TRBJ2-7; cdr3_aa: ASSYPDRGNEQY
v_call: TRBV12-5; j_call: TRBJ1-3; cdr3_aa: ASGLPSGFQSENSGNTIY
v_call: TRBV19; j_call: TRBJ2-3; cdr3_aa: ASSTSQRQGSSTDTQY
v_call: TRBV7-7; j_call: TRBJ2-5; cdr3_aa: ASSRIKRLAGEETQY
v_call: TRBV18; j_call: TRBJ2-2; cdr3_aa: ASSPGQGGTGELF
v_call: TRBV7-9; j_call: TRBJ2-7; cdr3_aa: ASSPAASRSYEQY
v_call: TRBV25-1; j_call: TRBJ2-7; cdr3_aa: ASSEYGDRANEQY
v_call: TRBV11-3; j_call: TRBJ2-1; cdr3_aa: ASRGQGEQF
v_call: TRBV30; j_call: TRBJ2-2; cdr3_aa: AWSVGLAGGTGELF
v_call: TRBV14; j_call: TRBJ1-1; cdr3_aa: ASSQDRNTEAF
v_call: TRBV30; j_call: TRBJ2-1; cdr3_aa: AWSVRSYNEQF
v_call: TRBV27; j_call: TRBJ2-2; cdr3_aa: ASSLGTGRAGELF
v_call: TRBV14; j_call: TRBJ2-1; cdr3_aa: ASSYHGRDGDEQF
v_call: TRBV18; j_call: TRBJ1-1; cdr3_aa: ASSQGQGTEAF
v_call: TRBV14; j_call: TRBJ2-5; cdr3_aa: ASSQQTSGKETQY
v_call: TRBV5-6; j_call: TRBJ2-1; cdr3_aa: ASSQTENEQF
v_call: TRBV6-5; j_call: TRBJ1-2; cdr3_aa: ASSYSRTGGGYGYT
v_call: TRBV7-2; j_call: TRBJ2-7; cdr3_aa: ASSLAGNEGSYEQY
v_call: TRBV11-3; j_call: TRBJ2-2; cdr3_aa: ASSSISGRSAGELF
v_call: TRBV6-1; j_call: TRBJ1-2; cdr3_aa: ASSESGGGYGYT
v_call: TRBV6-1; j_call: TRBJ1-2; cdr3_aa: ASRSVRDGYT
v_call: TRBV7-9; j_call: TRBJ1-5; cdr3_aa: ASSLAGGNAQPQH
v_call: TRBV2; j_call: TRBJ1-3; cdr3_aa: ASRGLKGGDRAAGNTIY
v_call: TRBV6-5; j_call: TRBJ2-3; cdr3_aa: ASSFNDRGTDTQY
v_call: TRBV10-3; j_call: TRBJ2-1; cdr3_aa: AISDGLATYNEQF
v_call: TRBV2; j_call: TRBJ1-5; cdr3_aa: ASSEATVYSNQPQH
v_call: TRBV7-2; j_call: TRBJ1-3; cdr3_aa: ASSLQPPGGIGGNTIY
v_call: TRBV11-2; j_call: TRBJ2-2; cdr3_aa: ASSLGTKNTGELF
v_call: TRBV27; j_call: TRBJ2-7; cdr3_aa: ASSLVLGQGNEQY
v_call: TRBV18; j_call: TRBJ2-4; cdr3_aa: ASSPPGQGDKNIQY
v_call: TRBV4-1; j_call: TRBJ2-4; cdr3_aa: ASSQQGGGIQY
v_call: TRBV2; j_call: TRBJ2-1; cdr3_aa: ASRGFGTRTNEQF
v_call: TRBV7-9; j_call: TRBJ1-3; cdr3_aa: ASSSEGNTIY
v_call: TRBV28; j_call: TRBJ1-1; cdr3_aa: ASTSSGRRAF
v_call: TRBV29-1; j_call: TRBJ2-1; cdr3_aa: SAGTLTNNEQF
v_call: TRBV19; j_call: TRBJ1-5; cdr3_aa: ASSIDPRIFGDLSNQPQH
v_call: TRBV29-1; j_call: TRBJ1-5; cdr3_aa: SVEGQGGGPQH
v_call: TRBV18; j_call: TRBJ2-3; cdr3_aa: ASSPLHTDTQY
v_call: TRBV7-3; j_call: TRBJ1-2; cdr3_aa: ASSSDPGRPASYGYT
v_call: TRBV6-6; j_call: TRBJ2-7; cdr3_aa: ASSYSTNGVHEQY
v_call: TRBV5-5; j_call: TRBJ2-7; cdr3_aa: ASSRQGGLDEQY
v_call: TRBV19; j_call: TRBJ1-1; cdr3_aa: ASSPEGGNTEAF
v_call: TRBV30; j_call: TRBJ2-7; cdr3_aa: AWSVQGLADYEQY
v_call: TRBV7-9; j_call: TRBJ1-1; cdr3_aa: ASSPTTGGNTEAF
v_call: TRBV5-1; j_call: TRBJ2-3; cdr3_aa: ASSSTLGTGGGTDTQY
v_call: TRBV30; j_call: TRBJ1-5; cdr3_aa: AWSVKSSGNQPQH
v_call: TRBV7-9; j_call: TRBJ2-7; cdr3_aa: ASSETGGNYEQY
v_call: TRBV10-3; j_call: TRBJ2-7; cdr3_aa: AISESQGRWYEQY
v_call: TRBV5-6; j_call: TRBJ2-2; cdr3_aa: ASSRAQGNPTYTGELF
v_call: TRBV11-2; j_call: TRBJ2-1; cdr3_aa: ASSSTRRVYNEQF
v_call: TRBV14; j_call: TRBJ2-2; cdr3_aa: ASSRRGGGPGTGELF
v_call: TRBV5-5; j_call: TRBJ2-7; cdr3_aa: ASSYYPQGTYEQY
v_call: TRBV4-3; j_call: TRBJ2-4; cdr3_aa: ASSQTVLAKNIQY
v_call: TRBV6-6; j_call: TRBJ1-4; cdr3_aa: ASSWSATNEKLF
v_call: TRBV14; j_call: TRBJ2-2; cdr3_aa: ASGRTNTGELF
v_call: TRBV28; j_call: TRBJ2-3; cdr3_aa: ASSLALGQGGGTDTQY
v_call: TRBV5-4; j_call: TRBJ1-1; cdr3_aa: ASSLFQGVEAF
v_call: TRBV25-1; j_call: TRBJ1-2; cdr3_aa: ASTSPGGRLGGYT